The 25 T cell receptor beta chains below were found in one sample sequenced in a study of T cell responses to AZD1222 COVID-19 vaccine. Produced via immunoSEQ multiplex PCR; TCRdb's table is partial and in-frame only. This sample has roughly 200,000 clones, with around 88% found just once. The specimen was peripheral blood, collected on day 0 of AZD1222 vaccination. These receptors came from an adult in good health.

V and J are TRBV5-6 and TRBJ1-6; unclear D gene. CDR1 and CDR2 from the germline V gene are SGHDT and YYEEEE. V was trimmed by 2 bases and J by 0 bases, leaving 6 bases between them. The CDR3 has 15 amino acids. The CDR3 sequence is CASSFWSSYNSPLHF. For the CDR3, the DNA is TGTGCCAGCAGCTTTTGGAGCTCCTATAATTCACCCCTCCACTTT.

This chain connects TRBV27 to TRBJ1-1, with unresolved D. Trimming took off 3 bases at V and 7 bases at J, with 18 bases between the two ends. The germline CDR1 and CDR2 sequences are MNHEY and SMNVEV (reference sequence). The CDR3 consists of 15 residues. The CDR3 loop is CASSFVGVEAGEAFF. The CDR3 nucleotides read TGTGCCAGCAGTTTTGTAGGCGTAGAGGCGGGTGAAGCTTTCTTT.

The chain is built from TRBV4-3 and TRBJ2-4, with 7 nucleotides matching TRBD1. From germline, CDR1 is LGHNA and CDR2 YSLEER. This CDR3 region has 19 residues. After removal of 0 bases from V and 0 bases from J, the junction contained 11 bases not matched to a gene. This CDR3 reads CASSQERFPGQLAKNIQYF. The CDR3 nucleotides are TGCGCCAGCAGCCAAGAAAGGTTTCCGGGACAGCTAGCCAAAAACATTCAGTACTTC.

In DNA, the CDR3 is TGTGCCCACGGGGCCTCCTACGAGCAGTACTTC. As protein: CAHGASYEQYF. V gene TRBV30 combines with J gene TRBJ2-7; the D gene could be TRBD1 or TRBD2 (5 bases each). Per the germline V gene, CDR1 is GTSNPN and CDR2 is SVGIG (reference sequence). Trimming removed 8 bases from V and 0 bases from J, with 8 bases in between. This CDR3 contains 11 residues.

The V and J genes are TRBV2 and TRBJ2-7; the D is unclear. V lost 5 bases to trimming and J lost 0 bases, with 11 bases between them. The length of the CDR3 is 14 residues. Germline CDR1 is SNHLY and CDR2 is FYNNEI. The CDR3: CASSQYMSSYEQYF. The DNA for the CDR3 is TGTGCCAGCAGTCAATACATGAGCTCCTACGAGCAGTACTTC.

This chain connects TRBV7-9 to TRBJ2-1, with D perhaps given as TRBD1 or TRBD2 (5 bases each). V was clipped by 7 bases and J by 8 bases, with 15 bases between them. Germline-derived CDR1 and CDR2 are SEHNR and FQNEAQ (reference sequence). This CDR3 spans 13 amino acids. The CDR3 spells CASNRGSFDEQFF. The CDR3 nucleotides are TGTGCCAGCAATCGGGGCTCTTTCGATGAGCAGTTCTTC.

The chain joins TRBV5-6 to TRBJ1-3; D gene ambiguous. This CDR3 is built from 11 residues. Germline CDR1 and CDR2: SGHDT and YYEEEE. V dropped 2 bases and J dropped 3 bases, with 0 bases sitting between them. The CDR3, as DNA: TGTGCCAGCAGCTTTGGAAACACCATATATTTT. It codes for CASSFGNTIYF.

In its sample, this clone was seen many times. The CDR3 protein is CASSLSREYGYTF. The CDR3 DNA reads TGTGCCAGCAGTTTGTCCAGGGAGTATGGCTACACCTTC. The J gene is TRBJ1-2, the V gene TRBV27; D might be TRBD1 (5 bases). Germline assignment: CDR1 MNHEY and CDR2 SMNVEV (reference sequence). V lost 3 bases and J lost 5, with 10 bases in between. This CDR3 contains 13 residues.

The chain has TRBV18 and TRBJ2-5, with 7 bases that match TRBD1. CDR1 is KGHSH and CDR2 is LQKENI in the germline V gene. Unmatched junction bases numbered 5, after V lost 3 bases and J lost 1 base. The CDR3 is 15 amino acids. This CDR3 is CASSPRQGRQETQYF. CDR3 nucleotide sequence: TGTGCCAGCTCACCCCGACAGGGCCGCCAAGAGACCCAGTACTTC.

This clone was recorded a few times. The V gene is TRBV4-1, the J gene TRBJ1-2; D gene ambiguous. Trimming removed 0 bases from V and 0 bases from J, with 14 bases in between. This CDR3 contains 17 residues. Germline V gene sequence: CDR1 MGHRA, CDR2 YSYEKL. In DNA form, the CDR3 reads TGCGCCAGCAGCCAAGAAAGACCAGCAAGTTCTAACTATGGCTACACCTTC. Protein: CASSQERPASSNYGYTF.

The chain's CDR3 is CASSFGRRGEGSDTQYF. Written as DNA, the CDR3 is TGCGCCAGCAGCTTTGGAAGGAGGGGGGAAGGTTCAGATACGCAGTATTTT. This chain uses TRBV5-1 with TRBJ2-3, with D possibly called TRBD1 or TRBD2 (6 bases each). CDR1 SGHRS and CDR2 YFSETQ come from the germline V gene. V was clipped by 2 bases and J by 4 bases, with 20 bases between them. The CDR3 is 17 amino acids.

This clone appeared a few times. This same CDR3 is encoded by further DNA sequences in the sample. The rearrangement joins TRBV28 to TRBJ2-4; no definite D call. Trimming stripped 0 bases from V and 1 base from J, with 4 bases between. The CDR3 contains 14 residues. CDR1 and CDR2 (germline): MDHEN, SYDVKM. CDR3 sequence (DNA): TGTGCCAGCAGTTTATGGGGGGCCAAAAACATTCAGTACTTC. This translates into CASSLWGAKNIQYF.

The rearrangement joins TRBV6-1 to TRBJ1-2, with unresolved D. CDR1 and CDR2 (germline): MNHNS, SASEGT. The CDR3 consists of 15 residues. With 3 bases removed from V and 4 bases from J, the gap between germline ends came to 15 bases. The CDR3 DNA follows: TGTGCCAGCAGTGATCTCCTGGACCCTAGCTATGGCTACACCTTC. Its translation: CASSDLLDPSYGYTF.

The CDR3 is CASSSQPSGLGYTF. Here the CDR3 DNA reads TGTGCCAGCAGCTCACAACCCTCAGGGCTCGGCTACACCTTC. V and J are TRBV11-2 and TRBJ1-2, with a tentative D call TRBD1 (5 bases). This CDR3 spans 14 amino acids. The V gene's germline CDR1 is SGHAT and CDR2 FQNNGV. The V end was cut by 4 bases, the J end by 8 bases, with 17 bases between.

This rearrangement joins TRBV19 to TRBJ2-5; 8 bases agree with TRBD1. The CDR3 spans 15 residues. J lost 7 bases, V lost 4 bases, and 11 bases had no gene match. CDR1 and CDR2 (germline): LNHDA, SQIVND (reference sequence). CDR3 nucleotide sequence: TGTGCCAGTAGTACGGGGACAGGATCAGGAGGGACCCAGTACTTC. It yields the protein CASSTGTGSGGTQYF.

The chain combines TRBV11-2 with TRBJ1-1; 11 nucleotides agree with TRBD1. The CDR3 runs 16 residues. Germline trimming cut 6 bases from V and 7 bases from J; bases unmatched to any gene: 13. Per the germline V gene, CDR1 is SGHAT and CDR2 is FQNNGV. DNA for the CDR3: TGTGCCAGCAGGACCGGGACAGGGGGTTTGATTGGTGAAGCTTTCTTT. This gives the protein CASRTGTGGLIGEAFF.

The rearrangement joins TRBV4-2 to TRBJ2-2; weak D call: TRBD1 (5 bases). The germline V and J ends were trimmed by 5 bases and 9 bases, with 16 bases remaining between them. CDR1 is LGHNA, CDR2 YNFKEQ, per germline. The CDR3 covers 14 residues. The chain's CDR3 is CASSVFGAARELFF. CDR3 DNA: TGTGCCAGCAGCGTGTTTGGGGCGGCGAGGGAGCTGTTTTTT.

The V gene is TRBV6-1, the J gene TRBJ2-5; D ambiguous. This CDR3 is built from 14 residues. V dropped 1 base and J dropped 4 bases, with 10 bases sitting between them. Looked up from germline, CDR1 is MNHNS and CDR2 is SASEGT. The CDR3 region is CASSEGLKLETQYF. CDR3 coding DNA: TGTGCCAGCAGTGAAGGGCTAAAGCTAGAGACCCAGTACTTC.

J is TRBJ1-2 and V is TRBV19, with D tentatively TRBD1 (5 bases). Per the germline V gene, CDR1 is LNHDA and CDR2 is SQIVND (reference sequence). Trimming removed 6 bases at V and 4 bases at J, with 18 bases between. The CDR3 sequence is 15 residues long. This chain's CDR3 is CASSDRLGRPYGYTF. DNA for the CDR3: TGTGCCAGTAGCGACAGACTGGGCAGGCCCTATGGCTACACCTTC.

The chain links TRBV12-5 to TRBJ2-7, with D possibly being TRBD2 (5 bases). V gave up 4 bases and J gave up 3 bases, with 13 bases separating them. This CDR3 comprises 14 residues. CDR1 is LGHNT and CDR2 is FRNRAP in the germline V gene. CDR3 protein: CASGSRHRGYEQYF. The CDR3 nucleotides read TGTGCTAGTGGTTCTCGACACCGGGGCTACGAGCAGTACTTC.

The rearrangement links TRBV19 to TRBJ2-3; no definite D call. Trimming pared 3 bases from V and 0 bases from J, leaving 10 bases between. The germline gives CDR1 LNHDA, CDR2 SQIVND (reference sequence). The CDR3 is 15 amino acids. The CDR3 DNA sequence: TGTGCCAGTAGTATCCGACACTTTAGCACAGATACGCAGTATTTT. This gives the protein CASSIRHFSTDTQYF.

The gene calls are TRBV30 and TRBJ1-3; D unclear. Germline values: CDR1 GTSNPN, CDR2 SVGIG (reference sequence). The CDR3 is 13 residues long. Trimming removed 2 bases at V and 2 bases at J, with 7 bases between. CDR3 sequence reads: CAWSKGTGNTIYF. The CDR3 DNA reads TGTGCCTGGAGTAAAGGGACTGGAAACACCATATATTTT. The full variable domain, with the rest looked up from reference TRBV30 and TRBJ1-3, is SQTIHQWPATLVQPVGSPLSLECTVEGTSNPNLYWYRQAAGRGLQLLFYSVGIGQISSEVPQNLSASRPQDRQFILSSKKLLLSDSGFYLCAWSKGTGNTIYFGEGSWLTVV.

The chain employs TRBV9 and TRBJ2-3, with 13 bases lining up with TRBD2. V trimming: 0 bases; J trimming: 5 bases; junction bases outside the gene matches: 12. Germline values: CDR1 SGDLS, CDR2 YYNGEE. The CDR3 length is 19 residues. The CDR3 loop reads CASSVVGPGTSGVEDTQYF. The CDR3 DNA reads TGTGCCAGCAGCGTAGTAGGGCCCGGGACTAGCGGGGTTGAAGATACGCAGTATTTT.

This clone appeared once. This rearrangement joins TRBV6-5 to TRBJ1-2, with 10 bases matching TRBD1. Germline values: CDR1 MNHEY, CDR2 SVGAGI. The ends lost 5 bases at V and 8 bases at J; junction bases unmatched: 5. This CDR3 comprises 13 residues. CDR3 residues: CASSRQGAGGYTF. CDR3 nucleotides: TGTGCCAGCAGTAGACAGGGGGCTGGAGGCTACACCTTC.

The chain has TRBV6-5 and TRBJ2-2; D uncertain. Germline V gene lookup returns CDR1 MNHEY and CDR2 SVGAGI. The CDR3 sequence is 16 residues long. Trimming pared 2 bases from V and 7 bases from J, leaving 17 bases between. The CDR3 spells CASSYKFGFPGGELFF. CDR3 bases: TGTGCCAGCAGTTACAAGTTTGGATTCCCAGGCGGGGAGCTGTTTTTT.